This T cell receptor beta chain was recovered during a study of Ad26.COV2.S vaccination and SARS-CoV-2 variants (dated by TCRdb to about 2021). Regarding the research as a whole: Vaccine-arm donors came from COV1001, a multicentre, randomized, double-blind, placebo-controlled phase I-IIa trial of Ad26.COV2.S in healthy adults. The TCR-sequenced set comprised approximately 32 samples: around 20 Ad26.COV2.S vaccine recipients, 5 placebo recipients and 8 SARS-CoV-2 convalescent individuals. Participants in the trial were split at random into five groups of five each, receiving low-dose or high-dose Ad26.COV2.S once or twice, or else placebo on both occasions. Investigators remained blinded to trial group allocation during experiments and outcome assessment. Ad26.COV2.S was administered intramuscularly at 5 x 10^10 or 1 x 10^11 viral particles, either as a single shot or as two shots given 56 days apart. The specificity and breadth of SARS-CoV-2-reactive T cell receptors after Ad26.COV2.S vaccination were assessed by TCRbeta repertoire sequencing.

Spanning cysteine to phenylalanine, the CDR3 consists of 13 amino acids. Only CDR3 DNA is held: 39 bases, read in frame from base 1. Relative to germline, V is 1 base shorter and J is 10 bases shorter, with 11 bases between their ends. In the germline V gene, CDR1 corresponds to SGHTA and CDR2 to FQGNSA. Study-wide findings and limitations: Vaccine and placebo recipients had comparable non-spike TCR breadth, which fits with the vaccine containing only spike. After vaccination, substantial breadth of spike-specific CD8+ and CD4+ T cell responses was reported. Ad26.COV2.S recipients had higher spike-specific TCR breadth than placebo recipients (P = 0.0014). The authors noted that total T cell responses may have been underestimated by the TCR breadth and depth analyses. The study was not powered for comparison of responses between vaccine doses or regimens.

The immunoSEQ Assay was used to sequence TCRbeta CDR3 regions. After extraction, genomic DNA underwent amplification by bias-controlled multiplex PCR, followed by high-throughput sequencing. As for the original processing: Collapsing and filtering of sequences were performed to quantify the absolute abundance of each unique TCRbeta CDR3 region. T cell fraction was estimated by normalizing TCRbeta template counts to usable DNA, which was measured by amplifying reference genes present in all nucleated cells. Repertoire TCRs were annotated as SARS-CoV-2-specific when V gene, CDR3 amino acid sequence and J gene were exactly matched to a known reactive TCR set. The reference SARS-CoV-2 TCR set came from MIRA and was filtered for enrichment in COVID-19-positive ImmuneCODE repertoires, removing public or cross-reactive TCRs. Using the MIRA antigens, annotated TCRs were further analysed by specific ORF or by position within an ORF. Breadth was defined as annotated unique rearrangements over total unique productive rearrangements; depth was the summed frequency of those rearrangements. Two-sided Wilcoxon rank-sum tests were used to compare TCR breadth between groups. TCRdb re-hosts the immuneACCESS table, in-frame sequences only. Its copies lack some clones; in the studies checked, an unresolved V gene accounts for under half of them, and the cause for the rest is not known. From that table come the V and J calls and clone size; the DNA was used to work out D and trimming. This sample lists 350,000 to 400,000 clones; about 89% were detected once. The ten largest clones represent about 1.9% of the sample.

Interpreted using the paper, the treatment or condition label stands for: around 19 received Ad26.COV2.S at low or high dose, single or two shots; roughly 5 received placebo; per-sample allocation not given. Repertoires of vaccine and placebo recipients were sequenced from samples taken on day 63 after the first injection. Between 29 July and 7 August 2020, Cohort 1b enrolled some 25 adults aged 18-55 years at one site in Boston, USA. Ad26.COV2.S consisted of a replication-incompetent adenovirus type 26 vector by which a prefusion-stabilized SARS-CoV-2 spike protein from the original Wuhan strain was expressed. On this clone itself: Which antigen it targets is not known. No clone much larger than this one lies a single base away; base qualities are absent.

The sequence links TRBV7-2 to TRBJ2-1; there is no confident call for the D gene. This clonotype was sampled from a person aged 18-65 years who received the Ad26.COV2.S COVID-19 vaccine or a placebo. The sequenced sample was peripheral blood, obtained in a trial of Ad26.COV2.S vaccine versus placebo. The base sequence is TGTGCCAGCAGCTTAGGATCCATCGTGGAGCAGTTCTTC. This codes for CASSLGSIVEQFF.